This section outlines one T cell receptor (beta chain) sequence together with its context. This sample is part of a study of cytomegalovirus exposure and HLA in healthy donors. Method: immunoSEQ multiplex PCR; TCRdb's copy keeps in-frame clones and lacks some. Found here are 300,000 to 450,000 clones, 86% of them singletons; the top ten hold under 0.95%. The donors were members of the validation cohort, which comprised about 120 subjects and was separate from the first cohort of around 700 subjects. The CDR3 sequence is 15 residues long. Germline V lookup: CDR1 LNHDA, CDR2 SQIVND (reference sequence). The V segment lost 5 bases and the J segment 2 bases; nucleotides outside the gene matches: 5.

The source of this sequence is a woman between 18 and 29 years old in good health and CMV-seronegative. V and J are TRBV19 and TRBJ2-7, with 11 bases identical to TRBD2. The sample comprised PBMCs. CDR3 protein: CASSWGLAVAYEQYF. The CDR3 bases are TGTGCCAGTAGTTGGGGACTAGCGGTAGCCTACGAGCAGTACTTC.